This TCR beta chain was sequenced during a study of glioma-infiltrating T cells after dendritic cell vaccination. Here immunoSEQ multiplex PCR was the method, and the copy in TCRdb shows in-frame clones only, minus some. Of 75,000 to 100,000 clones in the sample, around three quarters were seen once. V lost 4 bases to trimming and J lost 4 bases, with 13 bases between them. This CDR3 region has 14 residues. Germline CDR1 reads LGHNT; CDR2 reads FRNRAP. The V gene is TRBV12-5, the J gene TRBJ1-2; the D gene is possibly TRBD1 (5 bases). This sequence originates from a human donor with glioblastoma. The material sequenced was blood, taken before dendritic cell vaccination. The CDR3 region is CASGSPPTVYGYTF. The CDR3 DNA is TGTGCTAGTGGTTCTCCCCCGACAGTCTATGGCTACACCTTC. The full variable domain, with the rest looked up from reference TRBV12-5 and TRBJ1-2, is DARVTQTPRHKVTEMGQEVTMRCQPILGHNTVFWYRQTMMQGLELLAYFRNRAPLDDSGMPKDRFSAEMPDATLATLKIQPSEPRDSAVYFCASGSPPTVYGYTFGSGTRLTVV.